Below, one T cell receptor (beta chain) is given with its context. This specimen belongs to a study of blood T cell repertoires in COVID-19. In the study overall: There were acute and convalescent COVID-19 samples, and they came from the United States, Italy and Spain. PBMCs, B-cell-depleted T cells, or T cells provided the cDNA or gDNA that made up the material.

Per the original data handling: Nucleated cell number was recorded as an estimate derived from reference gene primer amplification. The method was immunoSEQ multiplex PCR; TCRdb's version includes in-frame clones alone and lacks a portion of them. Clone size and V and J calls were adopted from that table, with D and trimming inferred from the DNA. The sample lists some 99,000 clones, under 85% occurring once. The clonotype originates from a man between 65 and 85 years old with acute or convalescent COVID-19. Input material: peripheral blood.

CDR3 nucleotides: TGCAGCGCCGGGGCACCGGGAGGCAATGAGCAGTTCTTC. This codes for CSAGAPGGNEQFF. The rearrangement links TRBV29-1 to TRBJ2-1, with 7 bases lining up with TRBD2. This CDR3 is 13 amino acids long. Germline V gene sequence: CDR1 SQVTM, CDR2 ANQGSEA. Losses at the gene ends were 7 bases for V and 6 bases for J; bases not matched to a gene: 9.